This T cell receptor beta chain was recorded in a study of blood T cell repertoires in COVID-19. Measured with immunoSEQ multiplex PCR; TCRdb has only the in-frame clones, and not every one. The sample comprises roughly 60,000 clones, about 80% of which are singletons, and roughly 3.9% rests with the top ten. What was sequenced was peripheral blood. This clonotype was obtained from a man aged 55-75 years with acute or convalescent COVID-19.

CDR3 sequence (DNA): TGTGCCAGCAGCTCATCCACAGATACGCAGTATTTT. Protein: CASSSSTDTQYF. The chain recombines TRBV7-2 with TRBJ2-3, with D hard to call. The CDR3 runs to 12 residues. Germline lookup yields CDR1 SGHTA and CDR2 FQGNSA. With 4 bases removed from V and 2 bases from J, the gap between germline ends came to 4 bases. The whole variable domain, filled in from reference TRBV7-2 and TRBJ2-3, reads GAGVSQSPSNKVTEKGKDVELRCDPISGHTALYWYRQSLGQGLEFLIYFQGNSAPDKSGLPSDRFSAERTGGSVSTLTIQRTQQEDSAVYLCASSSSTDTQYFGPGTRLTVL.